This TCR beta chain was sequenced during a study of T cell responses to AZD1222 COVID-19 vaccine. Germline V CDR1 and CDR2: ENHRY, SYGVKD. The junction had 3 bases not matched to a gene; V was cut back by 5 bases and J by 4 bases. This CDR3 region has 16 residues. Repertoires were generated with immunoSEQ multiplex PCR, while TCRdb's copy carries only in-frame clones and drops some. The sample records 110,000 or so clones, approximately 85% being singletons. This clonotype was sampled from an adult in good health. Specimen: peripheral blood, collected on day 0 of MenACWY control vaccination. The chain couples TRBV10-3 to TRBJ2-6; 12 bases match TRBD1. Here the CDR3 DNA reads TGTGCCATCAGTAGGGACAGGGGGCCGGGGGCCAACGTCCTGACTTTC. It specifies CAISRDRGPGANVLTF.